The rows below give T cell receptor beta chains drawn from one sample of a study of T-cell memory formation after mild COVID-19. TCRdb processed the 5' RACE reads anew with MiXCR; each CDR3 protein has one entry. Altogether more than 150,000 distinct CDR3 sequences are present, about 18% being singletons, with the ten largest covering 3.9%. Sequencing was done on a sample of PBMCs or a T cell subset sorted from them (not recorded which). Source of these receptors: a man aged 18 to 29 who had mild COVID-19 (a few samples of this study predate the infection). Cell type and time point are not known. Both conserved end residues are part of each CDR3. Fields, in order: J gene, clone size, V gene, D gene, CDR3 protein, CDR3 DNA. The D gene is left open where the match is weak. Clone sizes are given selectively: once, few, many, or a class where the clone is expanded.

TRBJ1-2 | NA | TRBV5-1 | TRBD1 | CASRTGVGGYTF | TGCGCCAGCAGGACAGGGGTGGGTGGCTACACCTTC
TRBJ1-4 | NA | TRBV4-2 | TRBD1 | CASSQGTGRVGEKLFF | TGTGCCAGCAGCCAGGGGACAGGCAGGGTGGGAGAAAAACTGTTTTTT
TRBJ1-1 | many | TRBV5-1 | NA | CASSSGQTTEAFF | TGTGCCAGCAGCTCAGGACAGACCACTGAAGCTTTCTTT
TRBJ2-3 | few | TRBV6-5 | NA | CASSPQGTVLDTQYF | TGTGCCAGCAGTCCCCAGGGAACGGTCTTAGATACGCAGTATTTT
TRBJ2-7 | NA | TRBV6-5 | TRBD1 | CASSIDRDRSYEQYF | TGTGCCAGCAGTATAGACCGGGACAGATCTTACGAGCAGTACTTC
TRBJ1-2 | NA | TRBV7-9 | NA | CASSLGSSRDLNYGYTF | TGTGCCAGCAGCTTGGGAAGCAGCCGCGACTTGAACTATGGCTACACCTTC
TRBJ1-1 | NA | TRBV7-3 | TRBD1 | CASSLKRGQAAEAFF | TGTGCCAGCAGCTTAAAAAGGGGGCAGGCGGCTGAAGCTTTCTTT
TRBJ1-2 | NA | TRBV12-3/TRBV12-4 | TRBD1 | CASSPGQGARGYTF | TGTGCCAGCAGCCCCGGACAGGGAGCGCGTGGCTACACCTTC
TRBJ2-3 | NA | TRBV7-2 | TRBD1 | CASSADRGNTQYF | TGTGCCAGCAGCGCAGACAGGGGTAATACGCAGTATTTT
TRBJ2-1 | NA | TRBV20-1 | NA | CSAHETGGNEQFF | TGCAGTGCCCACGAGACAGGAGGCAATGAGCAGTTCTTC
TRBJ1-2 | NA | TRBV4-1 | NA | CASSQDPWASNYGYTF | TGCGCCAGCAGCCAAGATCCCTGGGCTTCTAACTATGGCTACACCTTC
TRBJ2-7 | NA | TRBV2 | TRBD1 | CAGAGGEWGSQQYF | TGTGCCGGCGCAGGGGGTGAATGGGGTAGTCAGCAGTACTTC
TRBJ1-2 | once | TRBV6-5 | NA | CASSTRVGEWYGYTF | TGTGCCAGCAGTACTCGGGTAGGGGAGTGGTATGGCTACACCTTC
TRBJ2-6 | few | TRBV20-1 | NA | CSAIGTISGANVLTF | TGCAGTGCTATCGGGACAATCTCTGGGGCCAACGTCCTGACTTTC
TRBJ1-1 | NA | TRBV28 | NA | CASNAGPGTEAFF | TGTGCCAGCAATGCGGGCCCGGGTACTGAAGCTTTCTTT
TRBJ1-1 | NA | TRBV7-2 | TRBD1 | CASSLASAGGFTEAFF | TGTGCCAGCAGCTTAGCGTCGGCAGGGGGGTTCACTGAAGCTTTCTTT
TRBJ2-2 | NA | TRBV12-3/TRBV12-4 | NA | CASTTVVSGELFF | TGTGCCAGCACGACCGTAGTAAGCGGGGAGCTGTTTTTT
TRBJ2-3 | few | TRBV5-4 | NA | CASSSRGWAQYF | TGTGCCAGCAGCTCGCGAGGTTGGGCGCAGTATTTT
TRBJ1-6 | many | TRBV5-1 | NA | CASRSDGADNSPLHF | TGCGCCAGCAGGTCTGACGGAGCCGATAATTCACCCCTCCACTTT
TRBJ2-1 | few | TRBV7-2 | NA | CASSLLGALNEQFF | TGTGCCAGCAGCTTACTCGGGGCCCTCAATGAGCAGTTCTTC
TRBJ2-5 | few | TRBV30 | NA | CAWSMSGARGTQYF | TGTGCCTGGAGTATGTCAGGGGCGAGGGGGACCCAGTACTTC
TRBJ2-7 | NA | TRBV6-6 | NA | CASSPRQKNEQYF | TGTGCCAGCAGTCCCAGGCAGAAAAACGAGCAGTACTTC
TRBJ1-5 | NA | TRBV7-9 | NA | CASSLTGNNQPQHF | TGTGCCAGCAGCTTAACAGGGAATAATCAGCCCCAGCATTTT
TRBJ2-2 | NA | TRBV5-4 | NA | CASSSQPGELFF | TGTGCCAGCAGCTCCCAGCCCGGGGAGCTGTTTTTT
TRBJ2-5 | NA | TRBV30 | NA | CAWSVQGQETQYF | TGTGCCTGGAGTGTACAAGGCCAAGAGACCCAGTACTTC
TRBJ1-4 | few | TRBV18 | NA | CASSPLGNNNEKLFF | TGTGCCAGCTCACCATTAGGGAACAATAATGAAAAACTGTTTTTT
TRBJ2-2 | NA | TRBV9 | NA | CASSVGGQPNTGELFF | TGTGCCAGCAGCGTAGGTGGACAACCGAACACCGGGGAGCTGTTTTTT
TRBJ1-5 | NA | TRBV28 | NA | CASSLYPSNQPQHF | TGTGCCAGCAGTTTATACCCTAGCAATCAGCCCCAGCATTTT
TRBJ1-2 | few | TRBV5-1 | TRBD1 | CASSLGQGFNGYTF | TGCGCCAGCAGCTTAGGACAGGGCTTTAATGGCTACACCTTC
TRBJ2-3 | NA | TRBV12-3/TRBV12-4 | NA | CATTPRTTDTDTQYF | TGTGCCACCACGCCAAGGACAACAGACACAGATACGCAGTATTTT
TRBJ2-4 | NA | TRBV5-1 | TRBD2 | CASSSGTSGLLAKNIQYF | TGCGCCAGCAGCTCTGGGACTAGCGGGCTACTAGCCAAAAACATTCAGTACTTC
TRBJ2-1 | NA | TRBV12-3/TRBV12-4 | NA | CASSFSASGAGYEQFF | TGTGCCAGCAGTTTTTCTGCGTCGGGGGCGGGATATGAGCAGTTCTTC
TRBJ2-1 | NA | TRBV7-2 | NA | CASSRLFSYNEQFF | TGTGCCAGCAGCCGTCTATTTAGCTACAATGAGCAGTTCTTC
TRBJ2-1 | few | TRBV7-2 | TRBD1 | CASSSGQAPYNEQFF | TGTGCCAGCAGCTCGGGACAGGCGCCCTACAATGAGCAGTTCTTC
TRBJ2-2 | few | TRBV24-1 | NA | CATSEPTGDTGELFF | TGTGCCACCAGTGAGCCTACAGGAGACACCGGGGAGCTGTTTTTT
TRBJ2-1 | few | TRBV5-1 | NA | CASTPGWGDNEQFF | TGCGCCAGCACCCCCGGTTGGGGGGACAATGAGCAGTTCTTC
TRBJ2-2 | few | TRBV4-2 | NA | CASSQEGTRGRDTGELFF | TGTGCCAGCAGCCAAGAGGGGACGAGGGGGAGAGACACCGGGGAGCTGTTTTTT
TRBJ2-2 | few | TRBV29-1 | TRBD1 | CSVEDKAGGHTGELFF | TGCAGCGTTGAAGATAAGGCAGGGGGCCACACCGGGGAGCTGTTTTTT
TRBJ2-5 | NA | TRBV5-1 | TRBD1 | CASSPGQVGQETQYF | TGCGCCAGCAGCCCCGGACAGGTCGGCCAAGAGACCCAGTACTTC
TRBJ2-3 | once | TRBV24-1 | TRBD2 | CAAGGDTDTQYF | TGTGCCGCCGGGGGGGACACAGATACGCAGTATTTT
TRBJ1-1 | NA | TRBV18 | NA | CASSPQGGATEAFF | TGTGCCAGCTCACCGCAGGGTGGAGCGACTGAAGCTTTCTTT
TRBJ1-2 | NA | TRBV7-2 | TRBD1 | CASSPDRSNNYGYTF | TGTGCCAGCAGCCCGGACAGGTCCAATAACTATGGCTACACCTTC
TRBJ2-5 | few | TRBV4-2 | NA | CASSPEARETQYF | TGTGCCAGCAGCCCCGAGGCGAGGGAGACCCAGTACTTC
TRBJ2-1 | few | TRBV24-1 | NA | CATSVRAGNEQFF | TGTGCCACCAGTGTCAGGGCTGGGAATGAGCAGTTCTTC
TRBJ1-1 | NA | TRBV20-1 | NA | CSVVPNRDGSTEAFF | TGCAGTGTCGTCCCGAACAGGGATGGTAGCACTGAAGCTTTCTTT
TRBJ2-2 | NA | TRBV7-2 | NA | CASSLRRAKTGELFF | TGTGCCAGCAGCTTACGGAGGGCTAAGACCGGGGAGCTGTTTTTT
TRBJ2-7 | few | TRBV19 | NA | CASSRKAVGLLEQYF | TGTGCCAGTAGTAGAAAGGCGGTCGGGCTCCTCGAGCAGTACTTC
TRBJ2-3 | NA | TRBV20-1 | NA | CSAREPGTSTDTQYF | TGCAGTGCTAGAGAACCAGGGACTAGCACAGATACGCAGTATTTT
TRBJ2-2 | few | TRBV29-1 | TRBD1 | CSVETGEERELFF | TGCAGCGTTGAGACAGGGGAGGAAAGGGAGCTGTTTTTT
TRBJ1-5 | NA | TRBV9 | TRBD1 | CARRQGTQPQHF | TGTGCCAGACGACAGGGGACGCAGCCCCAGCATTTT
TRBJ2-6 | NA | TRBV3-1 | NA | CASSQDLGVLTF | TGTGCCAGCAGCCAAGATCTAGGGGTCCTGACTTTC
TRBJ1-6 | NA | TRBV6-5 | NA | CASSDLGNGGHSPLHF | TGTGCCAGCAGTGACCTAGGAAACGGGGGGCATTCACCCCTCCACTTT
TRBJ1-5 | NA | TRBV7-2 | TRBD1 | CASSSDRVQPQHF | TGTGCCAGCAGCTCGGACAGGGTGCAGCCCCAGCATTTT
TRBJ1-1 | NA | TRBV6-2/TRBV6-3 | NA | CASSYPTAANTEAFF | TGTGCCAGCAGTTACCCAACAGCCGCGAACACTGAAGCTTTCTTT